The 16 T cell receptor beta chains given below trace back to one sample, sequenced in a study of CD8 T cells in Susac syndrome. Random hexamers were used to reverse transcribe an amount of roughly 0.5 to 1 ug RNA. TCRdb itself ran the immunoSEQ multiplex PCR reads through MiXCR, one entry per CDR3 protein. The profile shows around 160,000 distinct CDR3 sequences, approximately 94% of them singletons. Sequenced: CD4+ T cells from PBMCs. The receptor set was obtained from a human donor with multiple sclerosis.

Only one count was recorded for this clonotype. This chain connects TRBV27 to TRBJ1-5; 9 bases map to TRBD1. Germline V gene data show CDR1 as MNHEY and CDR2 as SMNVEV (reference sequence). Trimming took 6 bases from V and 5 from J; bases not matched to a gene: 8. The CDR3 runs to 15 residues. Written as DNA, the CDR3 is TGTGCCAGCAGGCCCGGGACAGGGTTAGATCAGCCCCAGCATTTT. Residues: CASRPGTGLDQPQHF.

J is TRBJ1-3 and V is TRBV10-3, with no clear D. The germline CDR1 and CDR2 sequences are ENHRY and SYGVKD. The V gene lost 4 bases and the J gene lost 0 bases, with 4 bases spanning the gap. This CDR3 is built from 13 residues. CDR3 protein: CAISANSGNTIYF. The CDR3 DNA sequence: TGTGCCATCAGTGCCAACTCTGGAAACACCATATATTTT.

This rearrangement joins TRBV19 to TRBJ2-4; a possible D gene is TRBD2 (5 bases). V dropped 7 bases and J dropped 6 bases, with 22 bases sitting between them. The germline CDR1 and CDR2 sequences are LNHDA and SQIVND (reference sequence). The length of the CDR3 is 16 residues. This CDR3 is CASTSPSGNRGNIQYF. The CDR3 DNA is TGTGCCAGTACCTCCCCTAGTGGAAACCGGGGAAACATTCAGTACTTC.

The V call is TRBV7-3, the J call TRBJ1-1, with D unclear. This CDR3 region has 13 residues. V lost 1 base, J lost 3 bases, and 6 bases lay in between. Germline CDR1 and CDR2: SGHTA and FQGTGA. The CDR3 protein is CASSLRQDTEAFF. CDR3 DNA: TGTGCCAGCAGCTTAAGACAAGACACTGAAGCTTTCTTT.

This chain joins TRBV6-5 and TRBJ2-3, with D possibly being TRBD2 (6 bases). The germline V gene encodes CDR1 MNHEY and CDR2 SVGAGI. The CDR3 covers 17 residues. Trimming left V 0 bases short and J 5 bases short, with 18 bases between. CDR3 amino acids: CASSYSAAGHGEDTQYF. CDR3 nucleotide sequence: TGTGCCAGCAGTTACTCGGCTGCGGGGCATGGCGAAGATACGCAGTATTTT.

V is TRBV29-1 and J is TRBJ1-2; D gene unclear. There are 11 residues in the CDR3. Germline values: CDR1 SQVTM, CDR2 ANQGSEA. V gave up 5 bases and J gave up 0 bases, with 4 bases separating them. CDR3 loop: CSVPPNYGYTF. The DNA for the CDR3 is TGCAGCGTTCCACCTAACTATGGCTACACCTTC.

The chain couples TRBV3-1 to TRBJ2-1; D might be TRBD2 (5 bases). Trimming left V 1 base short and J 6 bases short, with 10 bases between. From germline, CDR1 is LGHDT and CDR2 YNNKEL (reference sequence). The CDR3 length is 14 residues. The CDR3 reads CASSQGVASNEQFF. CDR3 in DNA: TGTGCCAGCAGCCAAGGGGTAGCGTCCAATGAGCAGTTCTTC.

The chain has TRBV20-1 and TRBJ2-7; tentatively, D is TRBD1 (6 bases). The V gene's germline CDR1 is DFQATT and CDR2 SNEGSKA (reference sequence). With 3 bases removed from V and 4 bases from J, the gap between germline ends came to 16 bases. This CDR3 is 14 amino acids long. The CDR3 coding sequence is TGCAGTGCTAGTCGGAGACAGGTCCCATACGAGCAGTACTTC. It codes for CSASRRQVPYEQYF.

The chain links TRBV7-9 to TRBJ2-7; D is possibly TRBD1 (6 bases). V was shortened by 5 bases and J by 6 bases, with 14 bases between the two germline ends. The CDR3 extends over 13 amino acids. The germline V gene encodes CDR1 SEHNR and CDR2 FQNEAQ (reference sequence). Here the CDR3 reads CASSPGQPLEQYF. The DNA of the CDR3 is TGTGCCAGCAGCCCTGGACAGCCACTCGAGCAGTACTTC. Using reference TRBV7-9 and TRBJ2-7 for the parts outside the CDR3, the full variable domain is DTGVSQNPRHKITKRGQNVTFRCDPISEHNRLYWYRQTLGQGPEFLTYFQNEAQLEKSRLLSDRFSAERPKGSFSTLEIQRTEQGDSAMYLCASSPGQPLEQYFGPGTRLTVT.

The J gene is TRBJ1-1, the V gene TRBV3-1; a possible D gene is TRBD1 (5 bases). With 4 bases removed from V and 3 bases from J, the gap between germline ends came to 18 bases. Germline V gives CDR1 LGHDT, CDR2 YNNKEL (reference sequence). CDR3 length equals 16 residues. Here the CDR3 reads CASSLGIVAGDTEAFF. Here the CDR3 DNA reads TGTGCCAGCAGCCTAGGCATCGTCGCGGGGGACACTGAAGCTTTCTTT. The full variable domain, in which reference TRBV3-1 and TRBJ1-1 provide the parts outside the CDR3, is DTAVSQTPKYLVTQMGNDKSIKCEQNLGHDTMYWYKQDSKKFLKIMFSYNNKELIINETVPNRFSPKSPDKAHLNLHINSLELGDSAVYFCASSLGIVAGDTEAFFGQGTRLTVV.

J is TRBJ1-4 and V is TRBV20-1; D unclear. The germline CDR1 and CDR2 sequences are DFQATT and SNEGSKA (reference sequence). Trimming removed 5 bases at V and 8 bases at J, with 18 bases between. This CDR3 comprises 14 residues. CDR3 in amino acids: CSAPRRTLGEKLFF. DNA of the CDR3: TGCAGTGCTCCCAGAAGGACTCTCGGGGAAAAACTGTTTTTT.

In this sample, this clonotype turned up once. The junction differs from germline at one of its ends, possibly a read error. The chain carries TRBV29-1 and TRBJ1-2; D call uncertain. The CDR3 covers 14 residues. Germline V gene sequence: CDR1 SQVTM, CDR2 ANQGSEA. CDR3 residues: CSVQDARFGYGYTF. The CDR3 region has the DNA TGCAGCGTTCAAGATGCCCGATTTGGGTATGGCTACACCTTC.

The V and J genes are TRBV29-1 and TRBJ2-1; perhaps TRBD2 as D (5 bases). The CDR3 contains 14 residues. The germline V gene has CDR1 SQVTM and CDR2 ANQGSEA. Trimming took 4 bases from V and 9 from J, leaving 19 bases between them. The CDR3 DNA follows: TGCAGCGTTGTGGCACCACTAGGGAAATTTGAGCAGTTCTTC. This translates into CSVVAPLGKFEQFF.

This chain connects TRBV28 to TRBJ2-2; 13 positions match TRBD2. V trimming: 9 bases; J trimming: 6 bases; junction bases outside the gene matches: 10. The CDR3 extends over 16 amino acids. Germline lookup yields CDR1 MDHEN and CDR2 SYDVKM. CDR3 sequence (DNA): TGTGCCAGAAAAGGACTAGCGGGAGCTAGGCCCGGGGAGCTGTTTTTT. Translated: CARKGLAGARPGELFF.

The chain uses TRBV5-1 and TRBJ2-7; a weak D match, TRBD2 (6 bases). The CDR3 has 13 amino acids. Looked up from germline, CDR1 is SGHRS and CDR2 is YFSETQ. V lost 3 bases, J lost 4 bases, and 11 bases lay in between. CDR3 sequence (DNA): TGCGCCAGCAGCTCCGCCGGGGGTTACGAGCAGTACTTC. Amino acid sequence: CASSSAGGYEQYF. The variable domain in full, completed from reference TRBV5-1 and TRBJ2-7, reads KAGVTQTPRYLIKTRGQQVTLSCSPISGHRSVSWYQQTPGQGLQFLFEYFSETQRNKGNFPGRFSGRQFSNSRSEMNVSTLELGDSALYLCASSSAGGYEQYFGPGTRLTVT.

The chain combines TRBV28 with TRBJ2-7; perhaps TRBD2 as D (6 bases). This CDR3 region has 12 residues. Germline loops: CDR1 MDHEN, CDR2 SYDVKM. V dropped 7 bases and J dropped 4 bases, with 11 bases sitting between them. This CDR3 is CASKVAGYEQYF. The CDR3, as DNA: TGTGCCAGCAAGGTCGCGGGGTACGAGCAGTACTTC.